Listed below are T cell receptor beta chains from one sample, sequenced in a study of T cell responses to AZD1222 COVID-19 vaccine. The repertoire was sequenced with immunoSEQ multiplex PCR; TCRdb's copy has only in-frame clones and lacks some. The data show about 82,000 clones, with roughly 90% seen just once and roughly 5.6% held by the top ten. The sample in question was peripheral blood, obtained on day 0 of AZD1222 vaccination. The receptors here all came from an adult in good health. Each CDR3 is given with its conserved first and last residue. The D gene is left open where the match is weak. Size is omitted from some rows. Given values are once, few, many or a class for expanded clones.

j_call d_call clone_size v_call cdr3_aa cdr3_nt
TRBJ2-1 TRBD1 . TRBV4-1 CASSQVIGGQGAVYEQFF TGCGCCAGCAGCCAAGTTATTGGGGGACAGGGGGCCGTATATGAGCAGTTCTTC
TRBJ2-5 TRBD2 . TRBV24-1 CATSDTGRPFRETQYF TGTGCCACCAGTGACACCGGGAGGCCCTTCAGGGAGACCCAGTACTTC
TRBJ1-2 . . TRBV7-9 CASSLAAANYGYTF TGTGCCAGCAGCTTAGCGGCAGCCAACTATGGCTACACCTTC
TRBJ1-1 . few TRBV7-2 CASSSSSRVTEAFF TGTGCCAGCAGCTCCTCCAGCCGGGTCACTGAAGCTTTCTTT
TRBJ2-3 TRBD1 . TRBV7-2 CASSFDRVPDTQYF TGTGCCAGCAGCTTCGACAGGGTCCCCGATACGCAGTATTTT
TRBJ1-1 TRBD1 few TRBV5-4 CASTTGGGTEAFF TGTGCCAGCACCACAGGGGGCGGAACTGAAGCTTTCTTT
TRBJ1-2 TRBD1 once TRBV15 CATSRDGQGVGYTF TGTGCCACCAGCAGAGATGGACAGGGAGTTGGCTACACCTTC
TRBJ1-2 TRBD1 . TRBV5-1 CASSPWTGPKINYGYTF TGCGCCAGCAGCCCCTGGACAGGGCCCAAGATTAACTATGGCTACACCTTC
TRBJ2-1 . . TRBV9 CASSATTRLEQFF TGTGCCAGCAGCGCAACTACTAGATTAGAGCAGTTCTTC
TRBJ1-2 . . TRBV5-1 CASSLGPKNYGYTF TGCGCCAGCAGCTTGGGACCGAAAAACTATGGCTACACCTTC
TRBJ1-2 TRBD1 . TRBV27 CASSLGLTGGIYGYTF TGTGCCAGCAGTTTGGGCCTAACAGGGGGAATCTATGGCTACACCTTC
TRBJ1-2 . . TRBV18 CASSPGGRSYGYTF TGTGCCAGCTCACCGGGAGGGCGGTCCTATGGCTACACCTTC
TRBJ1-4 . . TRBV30 CAWSDIRGNNEKLFF TGTGCCTGGAGTGACATCAGGGGTAATAATGAAAAACTGTTTTTT
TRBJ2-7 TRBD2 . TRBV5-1 CASSLLAGASKEQYF TGCGCCAGCAGCTTGCTAGCGGGAGCGTCGAAAGAGCAGTACTTC
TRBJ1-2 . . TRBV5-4 CASSLVGSGASGYTF TGTGCCAGCAGCTTGGTCGGTTCCGGCGCGAGTGGCTACACCTTC
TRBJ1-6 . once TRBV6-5 CASSYFTDYNSPLHF TGTGCCAGCAGTTACTTTACAGACTATAATTCACCCCTCCACTTT
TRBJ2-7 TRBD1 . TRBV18 CASSEPGQGVTYEQYF TGTGCCAGCTCCGAACCGGGACAGGGGGTAACCTACGAGCAGTACTTC
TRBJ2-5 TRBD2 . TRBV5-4 CASSFGSSGGVATQYF TGTGCCAGCAGCTTCGGGTCTAGCGGGGGGGTGGCGACCCAGTACTTC
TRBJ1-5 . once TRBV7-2 CASSWTDQPQHF TGTGCCAGCAGCTGGACAGATCAGCCCCAGCATTTT
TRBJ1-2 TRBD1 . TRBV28 CASSIDRGRGGYTF TGTGCCAGCAGTATCGACAGGGGGCGCGGTGGCTACACCTTC
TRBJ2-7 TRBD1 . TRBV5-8 CASSFVTGYSYEQYF TGTGCCAGCAGCTTTGTGACAGGGTACTCCTACGAGCAGTACTTC
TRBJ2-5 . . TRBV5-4 CASSGRDKVTQYF TGTGCCAGCAGCGGTCGGGACAAAGTGACCCAGTACTTC
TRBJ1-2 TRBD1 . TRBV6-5 CASSYEGAYGYTF TGTGCCAGCAGTTACGAGGGGGCTTATGGCTACACCTTC
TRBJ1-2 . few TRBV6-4 CASTFWGVNGYTF TGTGCCAGCACTTTCTGGGGCGTGAATGGCTACACCTTC
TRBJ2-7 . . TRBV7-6 CASSLDGVTYEQYF TGTGCCAGCAGCTTAGATGGGGTAACCTACGAGCAGTACTTC
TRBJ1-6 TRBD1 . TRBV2 CASKLRGGFEAVYFNSPLHF TGTGCCAGCAAACTCAGAGGGGGCTTCGAGGCCGTATATTTCAATTCACCCCTCCACTTT
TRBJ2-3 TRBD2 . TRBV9 CASSVEASGGNTQYF TGTGCCAGCAGCGTAGAGGCTAGCGGGGGAAATACGCAGTATTTT
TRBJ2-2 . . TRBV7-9 CASSPVVPAPGQIPGELFF TGTGCCAGCAGCCCCGTGGTGCCAGCTCCAGGTCAGATCCCCGGGGAGCTGTTTTTT
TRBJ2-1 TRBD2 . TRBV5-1 CASSAGTSGGLNEQFF TGCGCCAGCAGCGCTGGGACTAGCGGGGGCCTGAATGAGCAGTTCTTC
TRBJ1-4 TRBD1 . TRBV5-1 CASRSTGKNEKLFF TGCGCCAGCAGGTCGACAGGGAAAAATGAAAAACTGTTTTTT
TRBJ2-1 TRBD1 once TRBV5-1 CASSLGDSSYNEQFF TGCGCCAGCAGCTTGGGGGACAGCTCCTACAATGAGCAGTTCTTC